Listed here are 29 T cell receptor beta chains from one sample, sequenced in a study of cytomegalovirus exposure and HLA in healthy donors. Primers included in the PCR were 60 Vbeta and 13 Jbeta primers. Sequencing was performed with immunoSEQ multiplex PCR; in TCRdb, only in-frame clones are kept and a portion is missing. The sample includes 130,000 or so clones, around 8.5% seen only once; the top ten take 5.5%. Sequencing used PBMCs. These receptors all stem from a man aged 35 to 55 in good health and CMV-seronegative.

This clone was detected a few times. The chain carries TRBV28 and TRBJ1-2; D gene uncertain. This CDR3 has 13 amino acids. The V end lost 2 bases, the J end lost 8 bases, and 12 bases lay between the germline ends. Germline assignment: CDR1 MDHEN and CDR2 SYDVKM. The CDR3 here is CASSLKRVEGYTF. For the CDR3, the DNA is TGTGCCAGCAGTTTAAAGAGGGTGGAAGGCTACACCTTC.

The gene calls are TRBV10-3 and TRBJ1-2; no reliable D call. Per the germline V gene, CDR1 is ENHRY and CDR2 is SYGVKD. Trimming removed 3 bases at V and 8 bases at J, with 7 bases between. The CDR3 length is 11 residues. CDR3 loop: CAISETKGYTF. As DNA, the CDR3 is TGTGCCATCAGTGAAACTAAGGGCTACACCTTC.

This clone was found a few times. This chain joins TRBV2 and TRBJ2-5, with 7 bases matching TRBD1. The CDR3 consists of 13 residues. Germline-derived CDR1 and CDR2 are SNHLY and FYNNEI. Trimming cost V 6 bases and J 4 bases; bases outside gene matches: 5. Here the CDR3 DNA reads TGTGCCAGCAGGACAGGGATGCGAGAGACCCAGTACTTC. Amino acid sequence: CASRTGMRETQYF.

V is TRBV7-2 and J is TRBJ1-3; no firm D call. Germline lookup yields CDR1 SGHTA and CDR2 FQGNSA. V shed 9 bases and J shed 0 bases, with 12 bases lying between them. The CDR3 spans 14 residues. This CDR3 reads CASARDFSGNTIYF. Written as DNA, the CDR3 is TGTGCCAGTGCTCGGGATTTCTCTGGAAACACCATATATTTT. Based on the CDR3 plus reference TRBV7-2 and TRBJ1-3, the full variable domain is GAGVSQSPSNKVTEKGKDVELRCDPISGHTALYWYRQSLGQGLEFLIYFQGNSAPDKSGLPSDRFSAERTGGSVSTLTIQRTQQEDSAVYLCASARDFSGNTIYFGEGSWLTVV.

This clone was observed a few times. The chain combines TRBV7-2 with TRBJ1-3, with D possibly matching TRBD1 (6 bases). The length of the CDR3 is 15 residues. The V end was cut by 1 base, the J end by 0 bases, with 7 bases between. The germline V gene encodes CDR1 SGHTA and CDR2 FQGNSA. The CDR3 here is CASSLGGGSGNTIYF. The CDR3 coding sequence is TGTGCCAGCAGCTTAGGAGGGGGCTCTGGAAACACCATATATTTT.

The chain uses TRBV5-1 and TRBJ1-6; tentative D call: TRBD1 (5 bases). CDR3 length: 11 residues. V lost 7 bases, J lost 13 bases, and 12 bases lay in between. CDR1 and CDR2 from the germline V gene are SGHRS and YFSETQ. The CDR3 protein is CASREEGPLHF. The CDR3 nucleotides read TGCGCCAGCCGAGAGGAGGGGCCCCTCCACTTT.

This clone was found a few times. The chain carries TRBV6-1 and TRBJ1-3, with a weak D call TRBD1 (6 bases). V was shortened by 7 bases and J by 0 bases, with 10 bases between the two germline ends. Looked up from germline, CDR1 is MNHNS and CDR2 is SASEGT. The CDR3 runs 14 residues. As DNA, the CDR3 is TGTGCCAGCATGGGACACTACTCTGGAAACACCATATATTTT. It is translated as CASMGHYSGNTIYF.

The V call is TRBV28, the J call TRBJ1-2; D not resolved. V lost 6 bases and J lost 7, with 12 bases in between. The CDR3 loop spans 12 amino acids. Germline V gene data show CDR1 as MDHEN and CDR2 as SYDVKM. The CDR3 bases are TGTGCCAGCAGCAGAACCCTTGGTGGCTACACCTTC. Encoded protein: CASSRTLGGYTF.

This clone has a handful of counts. The chain couples TRBV12-5 to TRBJ1-1, with a tentative D call TRBD1 (5 bases). This CDR3 contains 15 residues. Germline loops: CDR1 LGHNT, CDR2 FRNRAP. The V gene lost 0 bases and the J gene lost 2 bases, with 10 bases spanning the gap. The CDR3 coding sequence is TGTGCTAGTGGTTTGGTGGCGGGACTAAACACTGAAGCTTTCTTT. This encodes CASGLVAGLNTEAFF.

The chain combines TRBV5-1 with TRBJ2-3, with 13 bases that match TRBD2. The V segment lost 5 bases and the J segment 0 bases; nucleotides outside the gene matches: 9. Germline-derived CDR1 and CDR2 are SGHRS and YFSETQ. The CDR3 runs to 18 residues. The CDR3 is CASSFGLAGVLSTDTQYF. The CDR3, as DNA: TGCGCCAGCAGTTTCGGACTAGCGGGGGTCCTTAGCACAGATACGCAGTATTTT.

This clone was counted between two and nine times. CDR3 in amino acids: CASTRTGPLYGYTF. Written as DNA, the CDR3 is TGTGCCAGCACCCGGACAGGGCCTCTTTATGGCTACACCTTC. The chain has TRBV6-1 and TRBJ1-2; TRBD1 agrees at 8 bases. CDR3 length: 14 residues. Germline assignment: CDR1 MNHNS and CDR2 SASEGT. V lost 7 bases, J lost 5 bases, and 9 bases stayed unmatched.

As for this clone: Within the sample, other DNA sequences also encode this same CDR3. The chain links TRBV5-1 to TRBJ2-2, with TRBD2 identical over 9 bases. The germline CDR1 and CDR2 sequences are SGHRS and YFSETQ. After removal of 2 bases from V and 0 bases from J, the junction contained 2 bases not matched to a gene. The CDR3 has 16 amino acids. The CDR3 DNA sequence: TGCGCCAGCAGCTTAGCGGGGGGTCCGAACACCGGGGAGCTGTTTTTT. Protein: CASSLAGGPNTGELFF.

V gene TRBV30 combines with J gene TRBJ1-1; D is perhaps TRBD1 (5 bases). The CDR3 is 13 amino acids. The V end was cut by 4 bases, the J end by 0 bases, with 9 bases between. Germline lookup yields CDR1 GTSNPN and CDR2 SVGIG (reference sequence). This CDR3 is CAWTVTVNTEAFF. The CDR3 DNA reads as TGTGCCTGGACCGTGACAGTGAACACTGAAGCTTTCTTT. The full variable domain, with the rest looked up from reference TRBV30 and TRBJ1-1, is SQTIHQWPATLVQPVGSPLSLECTVEGTSNPNLYWYRQAAGRGLQLLFYSVGIGQISSEVPQNLSASRPQDRQFILSSKKLLLSDSGFYLCAWTVTVNTEAFFGQGTRLTVV.

This clone showed up just a few times. The genes are TRBV19 and TRBJ1-1; 7 bases fit TRBD1. J lost 3 bases, V lost 7 bases, and 5 bases had no gene match. Germline-derived CDR1 and CDR2 are LNHDA and SQIVND (reference sequence). The CDR3 has 13 residues. The CDR3 region is CASNRGRDTEAFF. CDR3 sequence (DNA): TGTGCCAGTAACAGGGGCCGCGACACTGAAGCTTTCTTT.

This clone appeared a few times. This sequence joins TRBV6-1 and TRBJ2-7; 9 bases agree with TRBD1. Germline CDR1 and CDR2: MNHNS and SASEGT. CDR3 size: 14 residues. V was clipped by 8 bases and J by 3 bases; unmatched bases: 8. In nucleotides, the CDR3 is TGTGCCAGCGTTCGTGGGACAGGGAACTACGAGCAGTACTTC. Translation: CASVRGTGNYEQYF.

This clone came up a few times. This chain uses TRBV30 with TRBJ1-6, with TRBD1 identical over 9 bases. The CDR3 sequence is 17 residues long. Germline assignment: CDR1 GTSNPN and CDR2 SVGIG (reference sequence). The V segment lost 8 bases and the J segment 0 bases; nucleotides outside the gene matches: 11. The CDR3 loop reads CAGERDRASSYNSPLHF. In DNA form, the CDR3 reads TGTGCCGGCGAACGGGACAGGGCGAGCTCCTATAATTCACCCCTCCACTTT.

This clone was found a few times. The J gene is TRBJ1-1, the V gene TRBV7-3; D perhaps matches TRBD1 (5 bases). CDR1 is SGHTA and CDR2 is FQGTGA in the germline V gene. V shed 3 bases and J shed 4 bases, with 12 bases lying between them. The CDR3 is 14 amino acids. The CDR3 DNA follows: TGTGCCAGCAGCTTTAAGGGTCAGGGCACTGAAGCTTTCTTT. Its translation: CASSFKGQGTEAFF.

This clone occurred a few times. The genes are TRBV28 and TRBJ1-5, with unresolved D. The CDR3 has 17 amino acids. V lost 4 bases to trimming and J lost 5 bases, with 21 bases between them. In germline, CDR1 is MDHEN, CDR2 SYDVKM. Written as DNA, the CDR3 is TGTGCCAGCAGTTCACCCCGGGAGGCGGTCCCCTATCAGCCCCAGCATTTT. Amino acid sequence: CASSSPREAVPYQPQHF.

This clone was counted only a few times. This rearrangement joins TRBV29-1 to TRBJ2-7, with 7 nucleotides matching TRBD1. The CDR3 contains 13 residues. Germline-derived CDR1 and CDR2 are SQVTM and ANQGSEA. Germline trimming cut 7 bases from V and 0 bases from J; bases unmatched to any gene: 6. CDR3 coding DNA: TGCAGCGCCGAGACAGGGCCCTCCTACGAGCAGTACTTC. Protein sequence: CSAETGPSYEQYF.

This clone was counted only a few times. V usage is TRBV6-5 and J usage is TRBJ2-2, with a weak D call TRBD2 (6 bases). The V end lost 6 bases, the J end lost 0 bases, and 11 bases lay between the germline ends. The germline V gene encodes CDR1 MNHEY and CDR2 SVGAGI. The CDR3 length is 15 residues. The CDR3 DNA is TGTGCCAGCAGCAGACTAGGACCGAACACCGGGGAGCTGTTTTTT. Amino acids: CASSRLGPNTGELFF.

This clone was counted a few times. V usage is TRBV6-5 and J usage is TRBJ1-4; TRBD1 agrees at 10 bases. From germline, CDR1 is MNHEY and CDR2 SVGAGI. This CDR3 contains 14 residues. V was clipped by 4 bases and J by 8 bases; unmatched bases: 4. CDR3 nucleotide sequence: TGTGCCAGCAGTTCCGGACAGGGGGGGGAAAAACTGTTTTTT. This sequence encodes CASSSGQGGEKLFF.

A few counts support this clone. V gene TRBV6-5 combines with J gene TRBJ1-2, with no clear D. Trimming removed 7 bases at V and 4 bases at J, with 10 bases between. There are 12 residues in the CDR3. From germline, CDR1 is MNHEY and CDR2 SVGAGI. CDR3 nucleotides: TGTGCCAGCAAGGTCTCGGGCTATGGCTACACCTTC. It codes for CASKVSGYGYTF.

This clone was observed a few times. This chain joins TRBV11-3 and TRBJ2-2; TRBD2 aligns across 7 bases. V shed 5 bases, J shed 3 bases, and the junction held 6 bases outside the gene matches. The CDR3 runs to 15 residues. CDR1 and CDR2 from the germline V gene are SGHNT and YENEEA. The chain's CDR3 is CASSRTRSHTGELFF. CDR3 DNA sequence: TGTGCCAGCAGCAGGACTAGGAGTCACACCGGGGAGCTGTTTTTT.

The rearrangement uses TRBV4-2 and TRBJ2-5; TRBD2 aligns across 11 bases. The CDR3 has 17 amino acids. Trimming took 4 bases from V and 5 from J; bases not matched to a gene: 12. Germline values: CDR1 LGHNA, CDR2 YNFKEQ. The CDR3: CASSLIPYSGGAETQYF. CDR3 nucleotides: TGTGCCAGCAGCCTAATACCCTATAGCGGGGGGGCGGAGACCCAGTACTTC.

The CDR3 coding sequence is TGTGCCAGCAGCCTCCAGCGGGGGGAGATAGATACGCAGTATTTT. As protein: CASSLQRGEIDTQYF. The chain uses TRBV7-3 and TRBJ2-3, with 9 bases identical to TRBD2. V shed 5 bases and J 5 bases; nucleotides not matched to a gene: 8. There are 15 residues in the CDR3. Germline CDR1 SGHTA, CDR2 FQGTGA. Variable domain in full (rest from reference TRBV7-3 and TRBJ2-3): GAGVSQTPSNKVTEKGKYVELRCDPISGHTALYWYRQSLGQGPEFLIYFQGTGAADDSGLPNDRFFAVRPEGSVSTLKIQRTERGDSAVYLCASSLQRGEIDTQYFGPGTRLTVL.

This clone was seen only a few times. This sequence joins TRBV28 and TRBJ2-2; D perhaps matches TRBD2 (6 bases). V lost 6 bases and J lost 6, with 14 bases in between. CDR1 is MDHEN and CDR2 is SYDVKM in the germline V gene. CDR3 length equals 14 residues. The CDR3 loop reads CASRTGTGSGELFF. CDR3 DNA sequence: TGTGCCAGCAGAACCGGGACTGGATCCGGGGAGCTGTTTTTT.

This clone was found a few times. The chain uses TRBV6-5 and TRBJ2-7; 7 bases are a match to TRBD1. Trimming at V came to 5 bases and at J to 2 bases, leaving 3 bases not matched to a gene. The length of the CDR3 is 13 residues. Germline-derived CDR1 and CDR2 are MNHEY and SVGAGI. Here the CDR3 reads CASSPGTAYEQYF. CDR3 DNA sequence: TGTGCCAGCAGTCCCGGGACAGCCTACGAGCAGTACTTC.

The V and J genes are TRBV2 and TRBJ1-1, with a tentative D call TRBD1 (5 bases). Trimming took off 6 bases at V and 6 bases at J, with 8 bases between the two ends. Germline values: CDR1 SNHLY, CDR2 FYNNEI. This CDR3 comprises 11 residues. DNA for the CDR3: TGTGCCAGCAGGGGGCACCCTGAAGCTTTCTTT. As protein: CASRGHPEAFF.

In this sample, this clone turned up a few times. The J gene is TRBJ1-6, the V gene TRBV28, with 7 positions matching TRBD1. With 2 bases clipped from V and 9 bases from J, the junction kept 4 bases outside the gene matches. There are 14 residues in the CDR3. In germline, CDR1 is MDHEN, CDR2 SYDVKM. CDR3 nucleotides: TGTGCCAGCAGTTTACAAGGGGGCTCTTCACCCCTCCACTTT. This codes for CASSLQGGSSPLHF.